Only one count was recorded for the clone carrying this T cell receptor (beta chain). Its antigen is currently unknown. The sample comes from a study of shared clonotypes between healthy human individuals. Study overall: Three CD4 naive, three CD4 memory, two CD8 naive and one CD8 memory plate were used per donor.

Replicate PCRs run on sorted subsets employed around 200 ng DNA, 25,000 to 35,000 T cell genomes. TCRdb keeps only in-frame clones here, not all; method: immunoSEQ multiplex PCR. The sample holds under 850,000 clones, roughly 72% seen once. The study's findings and limits: Clonotype sharing among donors likely depends on sequencing depth. The generation probabilities recorded for non-shared clonotypes fell below those of clonotypes shared by all four donors.

This CDR3 is 14 amino acids long. V was clipped by 3 bases and J by 8 bases; unmatched bases: 4. Germline V gene sequence: CDR1 MDHEN, CDR2 SYDVKM. The chain employs TRBV28 and TRBJ1-6; 7 nucleotides match TRBD1. The source is a woman aged 25 to 39 in good health. Sequences were obtained from memory CD4+ T cells sorted from blood. As for subset: CD45RA-negative fraction. The CDR3 sequence: CASSLGGTDSPLHF. The CDR3 bases are TGTGCCAGCAGTTTGGGGGGGACAGATTCACCCCTCCACTTT.